Reported below is one TCR beta chain. 13 Jbeta primers and 60 Vbeta primers were used for the PCR. TCRdb keeps only in-frame clones here, not all; method: immunoSEQ multiplex PCR. The sample has approximately 120,000 clones; 80% to 90% are singletons. V lost 2 bases, J lost 6 bases, and 6 bases stayed unmatched. The CDR3 loop spans 14 amino acids. Germline V gene lookup returns CDR1 SGHRS and CDR2 YFSETQ. These data originate in a study of cytomegalovirus exposure and HLA in healthy donors. Study-level background: Counted in an early data release were about 80 million unique TCRs from HLA-typed donors.

Material: PBMCs. This TCR came from a woman aged 25 to 39 in good health and CMV-seronegative. The chain has TRBV5-1 and TRBJ1-1; the match to TRBD1 covers 8 bases. In DNA, the CDR3 is TGCGCCAGCAGCTTCCTAACAGGGGGAGCTGAAGCTTTCTTT. Its translation is CASSFLTGGAEAFF.